This passage covers 16 T cell receptor beta chains from one sample sequenced in a study of blood T cells in healthy people across ages. Sample-barcoded 5' priming and a J-beta primer mix drove a second PCR of about 7 to 12 cycles. One entry per CDR3 protein, called by TCRdb with MiXCR from the 5' RACE reads. Of some 1.5 million distinct CDR3 sequences in the sample, 28% were seen once. The specimen was blood. The receptors here all came from a woman in her 30s in good health.

This clonotype was observed a handful of times. The rearrangement uses TRBV6-6 and TRBJ1-5; TRBD1 is a possible D gene (5 bases). The V gene lost 5 bases and the J gene lost 2 bases, with 13 bases spanning the gap. CDR3 length: 15 amino acids. CDR1 and CDR2 from the germline V gene are MNHNY and SVGAGI (reference sequence). CDR3 bases: TGTGCCAGCAGTCACCGCCAGGGAGGCAATCAGCCCCAGCATTTT. Translating it yields CASSHRQGGNQPQHF.

This clonotype was detected a few times. The CDR3 sequence: CASSLVSPGVDSNQPQHF. As DNA, the CDR3 is TGTGCCAGCAGCTTAGTGTCCCCAGGCGTTGATAGCAATCAGCCCCAGCATTTT. The chain couples TRBV7-6 to TRBJ1-5; D unclear. V was clipped by 1 base and J by 0 bases, with 16 bases between them. Germline V gives CDR1 SGHVS, CDR2 FNYEAQ. This CDR3 contains 18 residues. Full variable domain (outside the CDR3, taken from reference TRBV7-6 and TRBJ1-5): GAGVSQSPRYKVTKRGQDVALRCDPISGHVSLYWYRQALGQGPEFLTYFNYEAQQDKSGLPNDRFSAERPEGSISTLTIQRTEQRDSAMYRCASSLVSPGVDSNQPQHFGDGTRLSIL.

The chain joins TRBV12-3 or TRBV12-4 to TRBJ2-2; possibly TRBD2 for D (5 bases). The CDR3 covers 17 residues. Trimming left V 4 bases short and J 4 bases short, with 19 bases between. As DNA, the CDR3 is TGTGCCAGCAGTTCTTCCGGGGAGTCAGTCGGCACCGGGGAGCTGTTTTTT. Residues: CASSSSGESVGTGELFF.

The chain is built from TRBV20-1 and TRBJ2-3, with TRBD2 matching over 14 bases. The CDR3 has 20 residues. Germline assignment: CDR1 DFQATT and CDR2 SNEGSKA (reference sequence). Trimming cost V 1 base and J 2 bases; bases outside gene matches: 14. CDR3: CSARGAGTSGSEVSTDTQYF. The CDR3 DNA follows: TGCAGTGCTAGAGGGGCCGGGACTAGCGGGAGCGAGGTTTCCACAGATACGCAGTATTTT.

This clonotype was seen a few times. This may come from a read error, since a much larger clone is one base off. The rearrangement uses TRBV10-2 and TRBJ2-1; D is unresolved. The end of the DNA aligns better with TRBJ2-7, so the J call may be wrong. There are 13 residues in the CDR3. Germline V gene data show CDR1 as WSHSY and CDR2 as SAAADI. The CDR3 coding sequence is TGCGCCAGCAGCCCGACTTCATACAATGAGCAGTACTTC. Protein product: CASSPTSYNEQYF.

The chain uses TRBV5-1 and TRBJ2-1; D may correspond to TRBD1 or TRBD2 (6 bases each). The germline V gene encodes CDR1 SGHRS and CDR2 YFSETQ. Trimming shortened V by 4 bases and J by 0 bases, and 14 bases separated the two germline ends. The CDR3 sequence is 16 residues long. The CDR3, as DNA: TGCGCCAGCAGCGGGGGCGGGGTGACCTCCTACAATGAGCAGTTCTTC. Its protein is CASSGGGVTSYNEQFF.

This clonotype was seen only a few times. V and J are TRBV12-5 and TRBJ2-3; tentatively, D is TRBD1 or TRBD2 (5 bases each). V was pared by 2 bases and J by 4 bases, with 22 bases between. This CDR3 has 18 residues. Germline loops: CDR1 LGHNT, CDR2 FRNRAP. CDR3 in amino acids: CASGLRYAGTVIADTQYF. CDR3 DNA sequence: TGTGCTAGTGGTTTGAGATACGCCGGGACGGTGATCGCAGATACGCAGTATTTT.

The chain is built from TRBV4-3 and TRBJ2-3; D may be TRBD1 (5 bases). The V gene lost 5 bases and the J gene lost 6 bases, with 21 bases spanning the gap. Germline CDR1 LGHNA, CDR2 YSLEER. CDR3 length: 16 amino acids. As DNA, the CDR3 is TGCGCCAGCAGCGTCGGCCGGACACCCGACGGGGATACGCAGTATTTT. Protein product: CASSVGRTPDGDTQYF.

This clonotype was seen many times. The chain recombines TRBV6-5 with TRBJ2-4, with TRBD1 identical over 8 bases. Germline CDR1 MNHEY, CDR2 SVGAGI. The CDR3 has 16 residues. V lost 6 bases and J lost 0; bases outside the gene matches: 7. CDR3 DNA sequence: TGTGCCAGCAGCTCGGACAGGGAACTAGCCAAAAACATTCAGTACTTC. Its translation: CASSSDRELAKNIQYF.

There are a few counts of this clonotype. Possible read error: a much larger clone is one base away. This chain links TRBV29-1 with TRBJ2-4; a possible D gene is TRBD1 (6 bases). The J call may be in error: the DNA end matches TRBJ2-7 better. Germline-derived CDR1 and CDR2 are SQVTM and ANQGSEA. The CDR3 is 15 amino acids. CDR3 sequence reads: CSVESSYAGDYEQYF. For the CDR3, the DNA is TGCAGCGTTGAATCTTCCTACGCAGGGGACTACGAGCAGTACTTC.

This clonotype was found a few times. The V call is TRBV7-2, the J call TRBJ2-3; D not certain. Germline CDR1 reads SGHTA; CDR2 reads FQGNSA. Trimming shortened V by 1 base and J by 6 bases, and 11 bases separated the two germline ends. The CDR3 has 14 residues. CDR3 DNA: TGTGCCAGCAGCTTAGAGGTCAGACGGGATACGCAGTATTTT. Protein: CASSLEVRRDTQYF.

This clonotype was counted a few times. This chain links TRBV5-1 with TRBJ1-2; D gene unclear. Germline CDR1 and CDR2: SGHRS and YFSETQ. Trimming took off 6 bases at V and 9 bases at J, with 12 bases between the two ends. This CDR3 has 11 residues. The CDR3 spells CASKEGSSYTF. CDR3 coding DNA: TGCGCCAGCAAGGAAGGGTCTAGCTACACCTTC.

As for this clonotype: A read error may explain this, as a much larger clone is one base away. CDR3 in DNA: TGTGCCATCAGTGGATGGGGAGTAGCGGGAAGAGAGACCCAGTACTTC. Amino acid sequence: CAISGWGVAGRETQYF. V usage is TRBV10-3 and J usage is TRBJ2-5, with 8 positions matching TRBD2. The CDR3 is 16 amino acids. Unmatched junction bases numbered 11, after V lost 4 bases and J lost 4 bases. The germline V gene has CDR1 ENHRY and CDR2 SYGVKD.

The chain recombines TRBV20-1 with TRBJ2-5; TRBD2 matches 7 bases. This CDR3 contains 12 residues. The germline CDR1 and CDR2 sequences are DFQATT and SNEGSKA (reference sequence). In DNA form, the CDR3 reads TGCAGGGGAGGGTCGGTACAAGAGACCCAGTACTTC. This translates into CRGGSVQETQYF.

This clonotype was seen only once. The chain employs TRBV29-1 and TRBJ2-1; 9 bases fit TRBD2. Germline CDR1 reads SQVTM; CDR2 reads ANQGSEA. V was clipped by 5 bases and J by 7 bases; unmatched bases: 15. The CDR3 sequence is 16 residues long. CDR3 DNA: TGCAGCGTTCGTCTCGCGGGAGGGCCGATTCGGAATGAGCAGTTCTTC. Translated, it gives CSVRLAGGPIRNEQFF.

CDR3 in amino acids: CASGHSYNEQFF. CDR3 DNA: TGTGCCAGCGGCCACTCCTACAATGAGCAGTTCTTC. The V and J genes are TRBV7-7 and TRBJ2-1; D not certain. Germline-derived CDR1 and CDR2 are SSHAT and FNYEAQ (reference sequence). Deletions cut 8 bases from V and 0 bases from J, with 5 bases between. The CDR3 is 12 residues long.